The TCR beta chain described here comes from a study of regulatory T cells in long-lasting Graves disease. Findings and limits, study-wide: Accuracy may have been reduced by the small sample size.

Documented time point: newly diagnosed GD, antithyroid drugs for less than 3 months. RNA extracted from PBMCs served as the sequencing template. This clonotype occurred a few times. Its antigen is undetermined. Assembly of TCR beta libraries relied on iRepertoire HTBI primers together with Arm-PCR of CDR3 regions. TCRdb reprocessed the multiplex PCR reads with MiXCR, giving one entry per CDR3 protein. This sample has 400,000 to 550,000 distinct CDR3 sequences; just under 15% occur once, and the top ten carry 16%. A further study also used this sample, focusing on T cells in Graves' hyperthyroidism and ophthalmopathy. That study adds: Newly diagnosed hyperthyroidism patients aged 18 to 65 years had disease lasting under 2 months. Separation of ophthalmopathy from stable hyperthyroidism was achieved by a 13 V-J model.

This TCR was sampled from a woman in her 30s with Graves disease. The material sequenced was peripheral blood mononuclear cells (PBMCs), taken at new diagnosis, from a patient treated with antithyroid drugs.

CDR3 DNA sequence: TGTGCCAGCAGCGTATCAAATGAAAAACTGTTTTTT. Amino acids: CASSVSNEKLFF. The chain carries TRBV9 and TRBJ1-4; D unresolved. V lost 1 base, J lost 5 bases, and 3 bases lay in between. CDR1 is SGDLS and CDR2 is YYNGEE in the germline V gene. The CDR3 is 12 amino acids.